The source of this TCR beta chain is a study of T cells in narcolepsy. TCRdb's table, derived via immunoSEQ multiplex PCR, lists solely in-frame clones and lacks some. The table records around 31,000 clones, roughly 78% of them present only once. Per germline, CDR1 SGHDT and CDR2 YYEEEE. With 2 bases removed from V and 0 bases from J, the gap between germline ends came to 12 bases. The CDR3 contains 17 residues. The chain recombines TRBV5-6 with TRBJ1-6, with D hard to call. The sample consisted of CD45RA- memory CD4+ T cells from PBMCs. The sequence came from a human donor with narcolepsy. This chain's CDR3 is CASSFLGPSSYNSPLHF. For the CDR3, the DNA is TGTGCCAGCAGCTTTTTAGGGCCGAGCTCCTATAATTCACCCCTCCACTTT.